Shown below are 19 T cell receptor beta chains from a single sample sequenced in a study of cytomegalovirus exposure and HLA in healthy donors. PCR primers comprised 60 Vbeta and 13 Jbeta primers. Produced via immunoSEQ multiplex PCR; TCRdb's table is partial and in-frame only. The sample lists about 150,000 clones; 85% were seen once. The sequenced sample was PBMCs. The receptors derive from a woman between 18 and 30 years old in good health and CMV-seronegative.

The chain uses TRBV4-2 and TRBJ1-4; no reliable D call. Trimming took 0 bases from V and 8 from J, leaving 10 bases between them. The CDR3 is made up of 14 amino acids. Germline values: CDR1 LGHNA, CDR2 YNFKEQ. CDR3 loop: CASSQETGDEKLFF. The CDR3 DNA reads as TGTGCCAGCAGCCAAGAGACGGGAGACGAAAAACTGTTTTTT.

The gene calls are TRBV27 and TRBJ2-2; D possibly corresponds to TRBD1 (5 bases). Germline-derived CDR1 and CDR2 are MNHEY and SMNVEV (reference sequence). This CDR3 region has 15 residues. Between the trimmed V and J ends, which lost 2 bases and 4 bases, there was a span of 11 bases. For the CDR3, the DNA is TGTGCCAGCAGTTTACAGGGTAGGGTCACCGGGGAGCTGTTTTTT. It specifies CASSLQGRVTGELFF.

This clone appeared a few times. This chain links TRBV4-3 with TRBJ2-2; 9 bases are shared with TRBD2. V dropped 0 bases and J dropped 6; count of bases not matched to a gene: 8. Per germline, CDR1 LGHNA and CDR2 YSLEER. This CDR3 is built from 17 residues. The CDR3 spells CASSQDAGLAGPGELFF. CDR3 nucleotide sequence: TGCGCCAGCAGCCAAGATGCGGGTCTAGCGGGGCCCGGGGAGCTGTTTTTT.

This clone was recorded a few times. The chain carries TRBV10-3 and TRBJ2-1; 7 bases are shared with TRBD1. J gave up 10 bases and V 4 bases, and 4 bases lay outside the gene matches. Germline loops: CDR1 ENHRY, CDR2 SYGVKD. CDR3 length: 12 amino acids. The CDR3 DNA is TGTGCCATCAGTGGACAGGGCGGGGAGCAGTTCTTC. Protein product: CAISGQGGEQFF.

The rearrangement joins TRBV5-4 to TRBJ2-2, with 15 bases identical to TRBD2. The V segment lost 5 bases and the J segment 1 base; nucleotides outside the gene matches: 6. The germline V gene has CDR1 SGHNT and CDR2 YYREEE (reference sequence). The CDR3 spans 18 residues. DNA for the CDR3: TGTGCCAGCAGGGAGGGGACTAGCGGGAGGAGGAACACCGGGGAGCTGTTTTTT. Encoded protein: CASREGTSGRRNTGELFF.

The genes are TRBV28 and TRBJ1-4, with 7 bases that match TRBD1. The V and J ends lost 4 bases and 0 bases, in that order; junction bases with no gene match: 14. CDR3 length: 19 residues. CDR1 and CDR2 (germline): MDHEN, SYDVKM. The CDR3 DNA follows: TGTGCCAGCAGTTCTTATATGAGGGACAGACGTGCAACTAATGAAAAACTGTTTTTT. Amino acids: CASSSYMRDRRATNEKLFF.

The chain is built from TRBV5-1 and TRBJ1-3, with D tentatively TRBD1 (6 bases). This CDR3 comprises 16 residues. Looked up from germline, CDR1 is SGHRS and CDR2 is YFSETQ. V shed 2 bases and J shed 0 bases, with 12 bases lying between them. Here the CDR3 DNA reads TGCGCCAGCAGCTTAAATACAGGGTTCTCTGGAAACACCATATATTTT. This gives the protein CASSLNTGFSGNTIYF.

This clone came up a few times. V and J are TRBV10-3 and TRBJ2-2, with 9 bases aligning to TRBD2. Per germline, CDR1 ENHRY and CDR2 SYGVKD. The trim removed 2 bases at V and 4 bases at J, leaving 8 bases unmatched. The CDR3 consists of 17 residues. CDR3 region: CAISESVSGRSTGELFF. The CDR3 DNA is TGTGCCATCAGTGAGAGTGTGAGCGGGAGGTCCACCGGGGAGCTGTTTTTT.

In regard to this clone: A read error may produce the germline difference seen at one junction end. The chain employs TRBV5-1 and TRBJ2-1, with 8 bases fitting TRBD2. This CDR3 has 16 residues. Germline V lookup: CDR1 SGHRS, CDR2 YFSETQ. The CDR3 DNA reads TGCGCCAGCAGCTTGGGGGGGAGCGGGAGAAGGAATGGGCAGTTCTTC. This translates into CASSLGGSGRRNGQFF. Complete variable domain (other parts from reference TRBV5-1 and TRBJ2-1): KAGVTQTPRYLIKTRGQQVTLSCSPISGHRSVSWYQQTPGQGLQFLFEYFSETQRNKGNFPGRFSGRQFSNSRSEMNVSTLELGDSALYLCASSLGGSGRRNGQFFGPGTRLTVL.

This chain links TRBV7-2 with TRBJ1-4, with D perhaps matching TRBD1 (5 bases). CDR3 length: 16 amino acids. V was trimmed by 2 bases and J by 8 bases, leaving 18 bases between them. CDR1 is SGHTA, CDR2 FQGNSA, per germline. The CDR3 reads CASSLISVQAGEKLFF. CDR3 DNA sequence: TGTGCCAGCAGCTTAATATCAGTACAGGCGGGGGAAAAACTGTTTTTT.

The chain is built from TRBV29-1 and TRBJ2-2; a possible D gene is TRBD2 (5 bases). Germline-derived CDR1 and CDR2 are SQVTM and ANQGSEA. With 7 bases removed from V and 10 bases from J, the gap between germline ends came to 19 bases. The CDR3 sequence is 13 residues long. The DNA of the CDR3 is TGCAGCGCCCTGGCTCAGACTACGGCGGAGCTGTTTTTT. It translates to CSALAQTTAELFF.

This sequence joins TRBV5-1 and TRBJ2-2, with 15 bases lining up with TRBD2. J was trimmed by 5 bases and V by 5 bases; bases with no gene match: 4. Looked up from germline, CDR1 is SGHRS and CDR2 is YFSETQ. The CDR3 sequence is 16 residues long. The CDR3 sequence is CASSSGTSGRTGELFF. In nucleotides, the CDR3 is TGCGCCAGCAGTTCCGGGACTAGCGGGAGGACCGGGGAGCTGTTTTTT.

The chain uses TRBV15 and TRBJ1-2, with D unclear. CDR3 length equals 15 residues. The V gene lost 1 base and the J gene lost 2 bases, with 11 bases spanning the gap. Germline V lookup: CDR1 LNHNV, CDR2 YYDKDF (reference sequence). The CDR3 bases are TGTGCCACCAGCAGAGGACTCCTCGGGAACTATGGCTACACCTTC. Translation gives CATSRGLLGNYGYTF.

The rearrangement uses TRBV7-2 and TRBJ2-3; TRBD2 is a possible D gene (5 bases). V was trimmed by 5 bases and J by 2 bases, leaving 17 bases between them. Germline CDR1 SGHTA, CDR2 FQGNSA. This CDR3 has 16 residues. CDR3 sequence (DNA): TGTGCCAGCAGCCCCCCGGGAAGTACGCCCACAGATACGCAGTATTTT. Protein product: CASSPPGSTPTDTQYF. Looking up the rest from reference TRBV7-2 and TRBJ2-3 gives the full variable domain: GAGVSQSPSNKVTEKGKDVELRCDPISGHTALYWYRQSLGQGLEFLIYFQGNSAPDKSGLPSDRFSAERTGGSVSTLTIQRTQQEDSAVYLCASSPPGSTPTDTQYFGPGTRLTVL.

This clone was seen only a few times. This rearrangement joins TRBV7-9 to TRBJ1-6; 10 bases are a match to TRBD1. Looked up from germline, CDR1 is SEHNR and CDR2 is FQNEAQ (reference sequence). The CDR3 sequence is 16 residues long. The V and J ends lost 6 bases and 7 bases, in that order; junction bases with no gene match: 9. The CDR3 coding sequence is TGTGCCAGCAGTCTAGGCGGACAGGGGGGGAATTCACCCCTCCACTTT. Residues: CASSLGGQGGNSPLHF.

The chain combines TRBV9 with TRBJ2-3, with D unresolved. The germline gives CDR1 SGDLS, CDR2 YYNGEE. This CDR3 is 12 amino acids long. V lost 3 bases, J lost 6 bases, and 8 bases lay in between. The CDR3 is CASSGFRDTQYF. CDR3 nucleotides: TGTGCCAGCAGCGGATTCAGGGATACGCAGTATTTT.

This clone was seen just once. V gene TRBV2 combines with J gene TRBJ2-7, with 9 bases identical to TRBD1. V lost 7 bases and J lost 1; bases outside the gene matches: 5. The CDR3 runs 14 residues. Per the germline V gene, CDR1 is SNHLY and CDR2 is FYNNEI. CDR3 amino acids: CASNPQGASYEQYF. CDR3 in DNA: TGTGCCAGCAATCCACAGGGGGCTTCCTACGAGCAGTACTTC. Drawing the rest from reference TRBV2 and TRBJ2-7, the complete variable domain is EPEVTQTPSHQVTQMGQEVILRCVPISNHLYFYWYRQILGQKVEFLVSFYNNEISEKSEIFDDQFSVERPDGSNFTLKIRSTKLEDSAMYFCASNPQGASYEQYFGPGTRLTVT.

The rearrangement links TRBV5-1 to TRBJ2-3, with 9 bases lining up with TRBD2. The CDR3 runs 18 residues. V shed 3 bases, J shed 0 bases, and the junction held 11 bases outside the gene matches. Per germline, CDR1 SGHRS and CDR2 YFSETQ. This chain's CDR3 is CASSSGIAGALSTDTQYF. Written as DNA, the CDR3 is TGCGCCAGCAGCTCCGGGATAGCGGGGGCACTAAGCACAGATACGCAGTATTTT. Full variable domain (missing parts from reference TRBV5-1 and TRBJ2-3): KAGVTQTPRYLIKTRGQQVTLSCSPISGHRSVSWYQQTPGQGLQFLFEYFSETQRNKGNFPGRFSGRQFSNSRSEMNVSTLELGDSALYLCASSSGIAGALSTDTQYFGPGTRLTVL.

The V and J genes are TRBV7-3 and TRBJ2-5; 14 positions agree with TRBD2. The junction had 12 bases not matched to a gene; V was cut back by 5 bases and J by 4 bases. CDR3 length: 18 amino acids. Germline CDR1 reads SGHTA; CDR2 reads FQGTGA. The CDR3 nucleotides are TGTGCCAGCAGCAACCTCCCGGGACTAGCGGGAGAGGGAGAGACCCAGTACTTC. As protein: CASSNLPGLAGEGETQYF.